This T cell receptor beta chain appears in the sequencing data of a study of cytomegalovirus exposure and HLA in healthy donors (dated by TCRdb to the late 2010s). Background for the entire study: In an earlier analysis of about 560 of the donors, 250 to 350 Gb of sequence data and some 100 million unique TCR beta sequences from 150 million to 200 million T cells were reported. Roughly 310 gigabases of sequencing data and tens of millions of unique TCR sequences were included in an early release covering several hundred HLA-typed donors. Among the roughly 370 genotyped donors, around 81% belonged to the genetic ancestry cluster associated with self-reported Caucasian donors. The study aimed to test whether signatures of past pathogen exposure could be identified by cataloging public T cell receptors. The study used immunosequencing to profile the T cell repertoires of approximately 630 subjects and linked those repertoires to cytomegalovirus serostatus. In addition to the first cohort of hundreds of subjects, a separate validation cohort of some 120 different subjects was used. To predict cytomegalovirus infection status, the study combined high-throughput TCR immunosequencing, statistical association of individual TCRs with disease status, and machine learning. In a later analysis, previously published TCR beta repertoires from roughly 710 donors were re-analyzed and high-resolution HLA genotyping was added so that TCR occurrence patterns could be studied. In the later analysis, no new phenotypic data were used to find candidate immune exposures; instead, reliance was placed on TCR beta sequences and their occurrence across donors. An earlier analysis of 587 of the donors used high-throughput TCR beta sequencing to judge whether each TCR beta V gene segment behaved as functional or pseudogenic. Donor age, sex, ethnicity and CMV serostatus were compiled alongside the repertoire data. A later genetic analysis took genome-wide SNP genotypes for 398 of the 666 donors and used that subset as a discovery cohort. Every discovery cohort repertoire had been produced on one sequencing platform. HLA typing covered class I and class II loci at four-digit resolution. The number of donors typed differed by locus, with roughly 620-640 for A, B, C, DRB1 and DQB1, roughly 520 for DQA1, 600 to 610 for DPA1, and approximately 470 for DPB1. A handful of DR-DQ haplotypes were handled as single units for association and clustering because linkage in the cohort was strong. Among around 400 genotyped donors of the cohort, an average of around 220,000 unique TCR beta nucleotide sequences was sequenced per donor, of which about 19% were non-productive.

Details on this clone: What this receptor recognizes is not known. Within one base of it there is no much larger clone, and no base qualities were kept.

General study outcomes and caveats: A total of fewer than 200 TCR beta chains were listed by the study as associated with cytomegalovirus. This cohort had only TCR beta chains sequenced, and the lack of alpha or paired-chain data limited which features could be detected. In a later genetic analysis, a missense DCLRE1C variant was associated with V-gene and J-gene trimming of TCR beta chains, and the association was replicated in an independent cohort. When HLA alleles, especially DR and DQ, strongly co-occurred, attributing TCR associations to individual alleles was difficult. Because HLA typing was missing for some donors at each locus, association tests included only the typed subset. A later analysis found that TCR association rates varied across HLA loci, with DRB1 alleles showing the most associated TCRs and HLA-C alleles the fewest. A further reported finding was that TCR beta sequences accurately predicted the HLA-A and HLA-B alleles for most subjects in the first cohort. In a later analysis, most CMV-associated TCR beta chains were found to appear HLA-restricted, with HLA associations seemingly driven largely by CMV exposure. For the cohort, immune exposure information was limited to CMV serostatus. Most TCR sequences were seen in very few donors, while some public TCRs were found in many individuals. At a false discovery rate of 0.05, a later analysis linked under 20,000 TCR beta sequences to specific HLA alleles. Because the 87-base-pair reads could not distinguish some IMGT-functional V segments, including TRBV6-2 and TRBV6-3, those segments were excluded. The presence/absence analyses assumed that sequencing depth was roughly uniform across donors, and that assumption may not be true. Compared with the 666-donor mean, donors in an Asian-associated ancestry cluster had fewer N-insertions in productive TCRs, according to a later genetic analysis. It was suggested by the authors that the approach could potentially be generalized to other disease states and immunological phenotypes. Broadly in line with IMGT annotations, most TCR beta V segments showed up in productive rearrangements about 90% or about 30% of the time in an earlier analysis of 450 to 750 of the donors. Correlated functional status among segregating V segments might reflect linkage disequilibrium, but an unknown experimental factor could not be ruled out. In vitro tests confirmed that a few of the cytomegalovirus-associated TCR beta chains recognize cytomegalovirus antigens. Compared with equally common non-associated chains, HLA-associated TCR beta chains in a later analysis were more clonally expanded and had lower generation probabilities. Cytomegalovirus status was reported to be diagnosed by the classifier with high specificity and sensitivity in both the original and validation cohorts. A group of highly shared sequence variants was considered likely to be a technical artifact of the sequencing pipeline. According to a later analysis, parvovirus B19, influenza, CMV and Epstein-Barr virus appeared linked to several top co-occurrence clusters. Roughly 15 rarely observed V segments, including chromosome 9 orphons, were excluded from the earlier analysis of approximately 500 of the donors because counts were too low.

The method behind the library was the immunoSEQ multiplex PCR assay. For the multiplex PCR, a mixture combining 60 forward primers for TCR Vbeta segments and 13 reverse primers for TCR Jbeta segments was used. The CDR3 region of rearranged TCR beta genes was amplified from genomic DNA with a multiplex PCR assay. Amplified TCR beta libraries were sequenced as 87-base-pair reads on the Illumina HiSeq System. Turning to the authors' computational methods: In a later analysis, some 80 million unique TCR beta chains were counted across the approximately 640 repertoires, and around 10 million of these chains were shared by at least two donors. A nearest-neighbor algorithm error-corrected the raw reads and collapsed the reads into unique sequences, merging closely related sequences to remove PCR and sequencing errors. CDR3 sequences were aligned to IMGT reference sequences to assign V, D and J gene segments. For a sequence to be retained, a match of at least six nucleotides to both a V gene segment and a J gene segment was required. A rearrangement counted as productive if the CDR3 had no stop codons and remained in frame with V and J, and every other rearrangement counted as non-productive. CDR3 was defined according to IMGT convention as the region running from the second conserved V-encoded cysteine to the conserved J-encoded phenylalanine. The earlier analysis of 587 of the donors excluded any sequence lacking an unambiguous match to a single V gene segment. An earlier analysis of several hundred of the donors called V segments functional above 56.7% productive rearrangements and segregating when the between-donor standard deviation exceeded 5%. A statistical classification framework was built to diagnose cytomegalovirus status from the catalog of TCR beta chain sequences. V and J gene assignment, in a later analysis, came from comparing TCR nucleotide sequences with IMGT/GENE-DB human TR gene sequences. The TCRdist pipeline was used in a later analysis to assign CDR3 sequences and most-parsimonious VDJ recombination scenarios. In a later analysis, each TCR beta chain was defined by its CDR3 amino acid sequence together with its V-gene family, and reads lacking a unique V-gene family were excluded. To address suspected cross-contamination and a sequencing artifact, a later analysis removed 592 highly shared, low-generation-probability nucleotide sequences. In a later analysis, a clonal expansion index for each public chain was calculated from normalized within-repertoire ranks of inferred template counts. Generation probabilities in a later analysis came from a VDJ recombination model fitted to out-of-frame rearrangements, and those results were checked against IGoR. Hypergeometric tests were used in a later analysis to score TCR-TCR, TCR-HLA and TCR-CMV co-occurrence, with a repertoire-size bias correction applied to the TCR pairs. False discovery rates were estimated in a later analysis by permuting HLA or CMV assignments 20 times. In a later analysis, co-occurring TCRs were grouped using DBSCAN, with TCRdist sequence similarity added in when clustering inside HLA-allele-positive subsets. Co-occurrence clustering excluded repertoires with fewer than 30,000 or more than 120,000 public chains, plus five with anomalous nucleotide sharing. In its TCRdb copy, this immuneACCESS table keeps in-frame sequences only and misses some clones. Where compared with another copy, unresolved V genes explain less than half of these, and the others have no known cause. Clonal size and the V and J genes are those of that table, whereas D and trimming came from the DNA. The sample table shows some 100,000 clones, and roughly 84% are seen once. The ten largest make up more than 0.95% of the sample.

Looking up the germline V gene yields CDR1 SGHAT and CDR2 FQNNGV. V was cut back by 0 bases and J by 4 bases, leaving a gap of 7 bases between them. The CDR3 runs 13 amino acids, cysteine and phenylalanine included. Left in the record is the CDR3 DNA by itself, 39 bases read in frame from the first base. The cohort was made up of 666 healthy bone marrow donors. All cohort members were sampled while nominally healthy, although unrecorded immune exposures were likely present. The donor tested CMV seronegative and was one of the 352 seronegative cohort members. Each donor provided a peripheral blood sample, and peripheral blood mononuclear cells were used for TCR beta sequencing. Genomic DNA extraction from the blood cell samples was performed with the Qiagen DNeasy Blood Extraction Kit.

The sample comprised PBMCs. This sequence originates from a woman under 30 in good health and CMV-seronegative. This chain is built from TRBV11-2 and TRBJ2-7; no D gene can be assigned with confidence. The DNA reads TGTGCCAGCAGCTTAGAGTTCCTTTACGAGCAGTACTTC. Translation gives CASSLEFLYEQYF.